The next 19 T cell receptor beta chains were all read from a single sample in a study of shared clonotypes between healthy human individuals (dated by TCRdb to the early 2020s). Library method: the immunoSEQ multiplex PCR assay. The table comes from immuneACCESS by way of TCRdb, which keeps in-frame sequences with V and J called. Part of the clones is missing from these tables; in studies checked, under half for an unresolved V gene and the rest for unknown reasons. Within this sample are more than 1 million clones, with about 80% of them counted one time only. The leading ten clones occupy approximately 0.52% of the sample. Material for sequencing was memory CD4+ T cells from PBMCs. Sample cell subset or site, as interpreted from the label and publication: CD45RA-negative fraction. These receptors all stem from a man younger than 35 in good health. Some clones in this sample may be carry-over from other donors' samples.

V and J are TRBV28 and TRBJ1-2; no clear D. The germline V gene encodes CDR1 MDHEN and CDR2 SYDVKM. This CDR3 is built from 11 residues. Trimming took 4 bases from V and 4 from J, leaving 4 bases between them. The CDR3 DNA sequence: TGTGCCAGCAGTTGGGCCTATGGCTACACCTTC. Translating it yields CASSWAYGYTF.

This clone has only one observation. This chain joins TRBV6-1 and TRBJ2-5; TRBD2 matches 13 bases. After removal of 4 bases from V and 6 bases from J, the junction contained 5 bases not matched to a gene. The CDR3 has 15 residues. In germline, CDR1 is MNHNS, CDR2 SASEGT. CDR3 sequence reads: CASSAGLAGDKTQYF. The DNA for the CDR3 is TGTGCCAGCAGTGCCGGACTAGCGGGAGATAAGACCCAGTACTTC.

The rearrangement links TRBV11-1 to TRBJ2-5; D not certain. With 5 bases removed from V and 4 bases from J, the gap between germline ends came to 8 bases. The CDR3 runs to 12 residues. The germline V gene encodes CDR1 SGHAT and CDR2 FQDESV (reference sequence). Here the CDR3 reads CASSRTVETQYF. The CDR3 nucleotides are TGTGCCAGCAGCCGAACTGTAGAGACCCAGTACTTC.

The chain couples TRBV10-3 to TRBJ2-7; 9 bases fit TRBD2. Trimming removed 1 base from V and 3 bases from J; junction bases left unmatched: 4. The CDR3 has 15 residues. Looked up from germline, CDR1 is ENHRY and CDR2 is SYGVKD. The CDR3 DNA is TGTGCCATCAGTGAGTTAGTAGCGGGGGACTACGAGCAGTACTTC. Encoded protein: CAISELVAGDYEQYF.

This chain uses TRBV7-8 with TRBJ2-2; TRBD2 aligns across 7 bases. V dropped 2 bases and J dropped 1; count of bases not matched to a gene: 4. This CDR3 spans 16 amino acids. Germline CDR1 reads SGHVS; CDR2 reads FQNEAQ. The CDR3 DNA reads TGTGCCAGCAGCTTAAGGTCGGGAGGGAACACCGGGGAGCTGTTTTTT. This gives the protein CASSLRSGGNTGELFF.

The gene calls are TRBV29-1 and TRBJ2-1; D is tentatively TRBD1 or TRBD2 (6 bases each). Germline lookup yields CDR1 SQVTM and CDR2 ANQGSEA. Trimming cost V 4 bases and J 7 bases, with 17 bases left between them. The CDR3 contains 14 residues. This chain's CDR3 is CSVGLGGRGNEQFF. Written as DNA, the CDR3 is TGCAGCGTTGGGTTAGGGGGGCGCGGGAATGAGCAGTTCTTC.

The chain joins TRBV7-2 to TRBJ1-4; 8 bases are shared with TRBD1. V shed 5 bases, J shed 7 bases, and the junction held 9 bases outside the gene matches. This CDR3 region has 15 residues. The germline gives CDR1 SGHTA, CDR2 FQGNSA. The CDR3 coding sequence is TGTGCCAGCAGCCGGCGTGGGACAGGTCCTGAAAAACTGTTTTTT. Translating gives CASSRRGTGPEKLFF.

CDR3 DNA: TGCGCCAGCAGGAAGGGACTAGTGAACGACGAGCAGTACTTC. This translates into CASRKGLVNDEQYF. The chain joins TRBV5-1 to TRBJ2-7, with 8 bases aligning to TRBD2. The J segment lost 5 bases and the V segment lost 5 bases, leaving 9 bases of the junction unmatched. The V gene's germline CDR1 is SGHRS and CDR2 YFSETQ. The CDR3 totals 14 residues.

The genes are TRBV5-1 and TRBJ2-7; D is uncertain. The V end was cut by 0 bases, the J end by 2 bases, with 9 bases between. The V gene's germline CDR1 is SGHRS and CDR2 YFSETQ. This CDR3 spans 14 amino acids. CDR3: CASSLGHGAYEQYF. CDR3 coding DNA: TGCGCCAGCAGCTTGGGACACGGCGCCTACGAGCAGTACTTC.

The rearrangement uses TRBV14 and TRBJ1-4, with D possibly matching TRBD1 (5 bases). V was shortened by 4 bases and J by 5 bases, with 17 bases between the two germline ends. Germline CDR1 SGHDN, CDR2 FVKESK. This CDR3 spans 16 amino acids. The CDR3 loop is CASSPKVGDGNEKLFF. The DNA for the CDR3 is TGTGCCAGCAGCCCCAAAGTAGGGGACGGGAATGAAAAACTGTTTTTT.

For the CDR3, the DNA is TGTGCCAGCAGCCAGGCCCCTTGGCTAGGGAGCGAGACCCAGTACTTC. It specifies CASSQAPWLGSETQYF. J is TRBJ2-5 and V is TRBV4-2, with D tentatively TRBD2 (5 bases). The CDR3 loop spans 16 amino acids. Germline lookup yields CDR1 LGHNA and CDR2 YNFKEQ. Trimming took off 3 bases at V and 5 bases at J, with 19 bases between the two ends.

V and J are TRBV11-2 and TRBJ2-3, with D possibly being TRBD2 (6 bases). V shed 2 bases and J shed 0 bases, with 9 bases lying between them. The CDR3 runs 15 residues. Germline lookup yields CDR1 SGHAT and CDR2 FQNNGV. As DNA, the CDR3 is TGTGCCAGCAGCTTACGACTAGATAGCACAGATACGCAGTATTTT. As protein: CASSLRLDSTDTQYF. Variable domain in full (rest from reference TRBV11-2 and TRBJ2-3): EAGVAQSPRYKIIEKRQSVAFWCNPISGHATLYWYQQILGQGPKLLIQFQNNGVVDDSQLPKDRFSAERLKGVDSTLKIQPAKLEDSAVYLCASSLRLDSTDTQYFGPGTRLTVL.

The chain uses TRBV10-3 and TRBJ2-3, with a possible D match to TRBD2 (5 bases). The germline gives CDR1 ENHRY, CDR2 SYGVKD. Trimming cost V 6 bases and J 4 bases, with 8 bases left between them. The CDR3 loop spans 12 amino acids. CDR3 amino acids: CAISVSADTQYF. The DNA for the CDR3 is TGTGCCATCAGCGTTAGCGCAGATACGCAGTATTTT.

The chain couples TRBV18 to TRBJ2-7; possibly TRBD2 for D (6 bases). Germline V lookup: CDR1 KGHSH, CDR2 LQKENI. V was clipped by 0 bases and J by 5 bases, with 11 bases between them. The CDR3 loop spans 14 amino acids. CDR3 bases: TGTGCCAGCTCACCACCTGGGGGGTTGAACGAGCAGTACTTC. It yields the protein CASSPPGGLNEQYF.

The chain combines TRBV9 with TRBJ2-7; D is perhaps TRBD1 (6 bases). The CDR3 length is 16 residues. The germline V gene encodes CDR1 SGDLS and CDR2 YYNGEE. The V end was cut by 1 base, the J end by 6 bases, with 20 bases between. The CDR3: CASSVWDTPGMGEQYF. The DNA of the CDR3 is TGTGCCAGCAGCGTATGGGACACGCCGGGTATGGGCGAGCAGTACTTC.

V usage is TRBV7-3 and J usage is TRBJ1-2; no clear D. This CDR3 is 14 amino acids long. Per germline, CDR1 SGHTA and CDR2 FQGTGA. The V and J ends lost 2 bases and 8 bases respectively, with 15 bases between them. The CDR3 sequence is CASSLEVAVGGYTF. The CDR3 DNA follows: TGTGCCAGCAGCTTAGAAGTGGCAGTCGGCGGCTACACCTTC. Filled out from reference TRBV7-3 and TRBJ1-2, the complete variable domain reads GAGVSQTPSNKVTEKGKYVELRCDPISGHTALYWYRQSLGQGPEFLIYFQGTGAADDSGLPNDRFFAVRPEGSVSTLKIQRTERGDSAVYLCASSLEVAVGGYTFGSGTRLTVV.

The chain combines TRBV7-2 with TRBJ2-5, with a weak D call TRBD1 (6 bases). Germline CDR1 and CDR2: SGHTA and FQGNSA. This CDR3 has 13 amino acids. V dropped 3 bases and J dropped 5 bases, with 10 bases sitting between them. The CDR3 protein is CASSFNRVETQYF. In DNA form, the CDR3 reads TGTGCCAGCAGCTTTAACAGGGTTGAGACCCAGTACTTC. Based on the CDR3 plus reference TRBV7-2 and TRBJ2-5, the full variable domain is GAGVSQSPSNKVTEKGKDVELRCDPISGHTALYWYRQSLGQGLEFLIYFQGNSAPDKSGLPSDRFSAERTGGSVSTLTIQRTQQEDSAVYLCASSFNRVETQYFGPGTRLLVL.

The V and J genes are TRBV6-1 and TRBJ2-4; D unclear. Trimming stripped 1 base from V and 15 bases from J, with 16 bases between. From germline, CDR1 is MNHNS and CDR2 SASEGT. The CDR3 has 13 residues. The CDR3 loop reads CASSEETSATPYF. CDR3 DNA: TGTGCCAGCAGTGAAGAGACCAGCGCGACCCCGTACTTC.

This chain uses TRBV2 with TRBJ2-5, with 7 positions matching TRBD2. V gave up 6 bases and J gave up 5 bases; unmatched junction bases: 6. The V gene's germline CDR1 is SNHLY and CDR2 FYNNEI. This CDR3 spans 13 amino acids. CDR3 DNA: TGTGCCAGCAGGCGGGAGTTGGGGGAGACCCAGTACTTC. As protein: CASRRELGETQYF.